Listed below are T cell receptor beta chains from one sample, sequenced in a study of identical twins. TCRdb independently ran MiXCR on the 5' RACE reads; one entry per CDR3 protein. The sample yields roughly 240,000 distinct CDR3 sequences, around 7.6% seen once. This sample was shared with a second study, whose subject was yellow fever vaccine responses in identical twins.

Source material: CD8+ T cells sorted from blood. All receptors come from a young woman in good health. Both conserved end residues are part of each CDR3. Not every row has a clone size; where given, it reads once, few, many or a size class.

TRBV7-9	TRBJ1-1	NA	CASSPPGGGNTEAFF
TRBV5-6	TRBJ2-7	NA	CASSLGGALGGEQYF
TRBV28	TRBJ2-1	few	CASSFHPGGETSGARYEQFF
TRBV4-1	TRBJ2-1	many	CASSRTESSYNEQFF
TRBV7-9	TRBJ1-5	NA	CASSSGAGWDQPQHF
TRBV4-1	TRBJ2-7	NA	CASSQEGTGGFLAYEQYF
TRBV10-3	TRBJ2-5	many	CAISELGQQETQYF
TRBV7-8	TRBJ1-1	few	CASSLGGGYTEAFF
TRBV20-1	TRBJ2-3	few	CSARGPVRGSDTQYF
TRBV27	TRBJ2-3	NA	CASSLSVPGWADTQYF
TRBV7-9	TRBJ1-2	NA	CASSTLGTGGLHGYTF
TRBV7-9	TRBJ2-3	NA	CASSLTSGETDTQYF
TRBV7-9	TRBJ2-1	few	CASSLIAGVSNEQFF
TRBV29-1	TRBJ1-2	many	CSVEGRHYGYTF
TRBV7-9	TRBJ1-2	few	CASMAGGDYGYTF
TRBV28	TRBJ1-1	many	CASSLTPGTEAFF
TRBV6-5	TRBJ1-1	few	CASSYGSGGVAEAFF
TRBV27	TRBJ2-3	many	CASSLGVPDTQYF
TRBV12-3/TRBV12-4	TRBJ2-1	few	CASSLAGVGNEQFF
TRBV7-9	TRBJ1-1	many	CASSTSDRTTQYEAFF
TRBV5-5	TRBJ2-1	few	CASSLEAGGPGDEQFF
TRBV14	TRBJ1-4	NA	CASSRTRRQNEKLFF
TRBV15	TRBJ2-3	few	CATSREGVVADTQYF
TRBV2	TRBJ2-1	once	CASKVRGMDHEQFF
TRBV2	TRBJ1-1	few	CASRGGTGVGTEAFF
TRBV20-1	TRBJ1-5	NA	CSARRLGTGGIGNQPQHF
TRBV7-9	TRBJ1-3	NA	CASSLASALGNTIYF
TRBV12-3/TRBV12-4	TRBJ1-2	many	CASRETSNYGYTF
TRBV2	TRBJ2-7	few	CASRQMTSGDPTHEQYF
TRBV4-1	TRBJ1-2	NA	CASSPNDLNYGYTF
TRBV20-1	TRBJ2-7	NA	CSADDSDTYEQYF
TRBV11-2	TRBJ2-5	many	CASSLKGQGLTLETQYF